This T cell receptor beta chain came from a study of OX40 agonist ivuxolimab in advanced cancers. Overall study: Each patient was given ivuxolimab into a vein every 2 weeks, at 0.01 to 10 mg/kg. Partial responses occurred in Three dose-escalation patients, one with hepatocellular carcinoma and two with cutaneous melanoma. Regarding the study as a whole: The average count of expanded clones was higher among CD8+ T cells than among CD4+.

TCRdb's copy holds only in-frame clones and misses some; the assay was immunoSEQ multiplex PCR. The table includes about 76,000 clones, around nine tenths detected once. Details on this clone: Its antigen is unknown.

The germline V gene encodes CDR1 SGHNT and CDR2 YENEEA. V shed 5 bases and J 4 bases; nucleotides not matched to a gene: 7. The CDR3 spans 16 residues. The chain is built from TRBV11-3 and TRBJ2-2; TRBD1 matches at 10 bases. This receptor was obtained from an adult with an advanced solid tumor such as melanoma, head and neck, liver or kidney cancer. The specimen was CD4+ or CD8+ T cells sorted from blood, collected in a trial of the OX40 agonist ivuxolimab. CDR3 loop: CASSPGQGGFTGELFF. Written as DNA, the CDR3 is TGTGCCAGCAGCCCCGGACAGGGGGGGTTCACCGGGGAGCTGTTTTTT.